This passage covers 22 T cell receptor beta chains from one sample sequenced in a study of blood T cell repertoires in COVID-19. Sequenced by immunoSEQ multiplex PCR; TCRdb stores in-frame clones only, minus some. This repertoire shows tens of thousands of clones, roughly 82% found once; its top ten account for around 28%. Sequenced material: peripheral blood. The source is an elderly woman with active or convalescent COVID-19.

This chain joins TRBV6-5 and TRBJ1-1; D unresolved. CDR1 is MNHEY, CDR2 SVGAGI, per germline. Trimming removed 5 bases from V and 3 bases from J, with 10 bases in between. The CDR3 covers 13 residues. CDR3 loop: CASSKSVHTEAFF. The CDR3 region has the DNA TGTGCCAGCAGTAAATCGGTTCACACTGAAGCTTTCTTT.

The chain has TRBV21-1 and TRBJ1-1; the tabulated D call, TRBD1, remains unverified against the DNA. TRBV21-1 is flagged as a pseudogene. CDR3 length: 13 residues. CDR3 sequence (DNA): TGTGCCGGAAAGGTGACAGATGCAGGTTGCGCTTTCTTT. It translates to CAGKVTDAGCAFF.

The genes are TRBV4-3 and TRBJ2-7, with 8 nucleotides matching TRBD2. CDR3 length equals 17 residues. Germline V gives CDR1 LGHNA, CDR2 YSLEER. V dropped 0 bases and J dropped 2; count of bases not matched to a gene: 9. The CDR3 protein is CASSQDPGAGGPYEQYF. The CDR3 region has the DNA TGCGCCAGCAGCCAAGATCCAGGGGCGGGGGGCCCCTACGAGCAGTACTTC.

J is TRBJ1-4 and V is TRBV28; TRBD1 matches 9 bases. From germline, CDR1 is MDHEN and CDR2 SYDVKM. After removal of 7 bases from V and 5 bases from J, the junction contained 8 bases not matched to a gene. The CDR3 length is 15 residues. The DNA for the CDR3 is TGTGCCAGCAATTCCCTCGGGACAGGGAATGAAAAACTGTTTTTT. Protein product: CASNSLGTGNEKLFF. The entire variable domain, with the rest obtained from reference TRBV28 and TRBJ1-4, is as follows: DVKVTQSSRYLVKRTGEKVFLECVQDMDHENMFWYRQDPGLGLRLIYFSYDVKMKEKGDIPEGYSVSREKKERFSLILESASTNQTSMYLCASNSLGTGNEKLFFGSGTQLSVL.

The chain couples TRBV5-1 to TRBJ1-4; D may be TRBD1 (6 bases). The germline gives CDR1 SGHRS, CDR2 YFSETQ. There are 14 residues in the CDR3. V lost 7 bases and J lost 7, with 17 bases in between. This CDR3 reads CASAPTRGGEKLFF. CDR3 DNA sequence: TGCGCCAGCGCACCTACGAGGGGGGGTGAAAAACTGTTTTTT.

The CDR3 sequence: CASSIGQGAADTQYF. The CDR3 coding sequence is TGTGCCAGTAGTATCGGACAGGGGGCCGCAGATACGCAGTATTTT. The V and J genes are TRBV19 and TRBJ2-3; 11 bases agree with TRBD1. CDR1 and CDR2 from the germline V gene are LNHDA and SQIVND (reference sequence). Trimming took 3 bases from V and 4 from J; bases not matched to a gene: 3. The CDR3 totals 15 residues.

This chain links TRBV27 with TRBJ2-1; a weak D match, TRBD2 (5 bases). The CDR3 has 15 residues. Between the trimmed V and J ends, which lost 2 bases and 2 bases, there was a span of 10 bases. Germline-derived CDR1 and CDR2 are MNHEY and SMNVEV (reference sequence). CDR3: CASSLESGPYNEQFF. In DNA form, the CDR3 reads TGTGCCAGCAGTTTAGAGAGCGGCCCCTACAATGAGCAGTTCTTC.

The chain couples TRBV27 to TRBJ1-2, with 8 bases lining up with TRBD1. In germline, CDR1 is MNHEY, CDR2 SMNVEV (reference sequence). This CDR3 is 15 amino acids long. V shed 0 bases, J shed 8 bases, and the junction held 8 bases outside the gene matches. The chain's CDR3 is CASSLSRAGGWGYTF. The CDR3 bases are TGTGCCAGCAGTTTATCGAGAGCAGGGGGCTGGGGCTACACCTTC.

This clone was detected a few times. The V gene is TRBV4-3, the J gene TRBJ2-7, with 7 bases that match TRBD1. Losses at the gene ends were 0 bases for V and 6 bases for J; bases not matched to a gene: 8. The CDR3 totals 15 residues. Germline CDR1 and CDR2: LGHNA and YSLEER. CDR3 loop: CASSQDPMAGGEQYF. In DNA form, the CDR3 reads TGCGCCAGCAGCCAAGACCCCATGGCAGGGGGCGAGCAGTACTTC.

CDR3 amino acids: CAWSASDRPNYGYTF. The CDR3 region has the DNA TGTGCCTGGAGTGCCTCGGACAGGCCAAACTATGGCTACACCTTC. This chain joins TRBV30 and TRBJ1-2, with 7 nucleotides matching TRBD1. The CDR3 spans 15 residues. V lost 1 base, J lost 2 bases, and 7 bases stayed unmatched. From germline, CDR1 is GTSNPN and CDR2 SVGIG (reference sequence).

The chain has TRBV18 and TRBJ2-7; TRBD1 agrees at 10 bases. The CDR3 covers 13 residues. The V segment lost 9 bases and the J segment 2 bases; nucleotides outside the gene matches: 4. Germline assignment: CDR1 KGHSH and CDR2 LQKENI. The CDR3 bases are TGTGCCAGTAGGGGACAGGGGCCCTACGAGCAGTACTTC. Protein product: CASRGQGPYEQYF.

The chain is built from TRBV5-1 and TRBJ1-1; D not certain. The CDR3 has 15 residues. Germline V CDR1 and CDR2: SGHRS, YFSETQ. Trimming took 2 bases from V and 0 from J, leaving 11 bases between them. CDR3 nucleotides: TGCGCCAGCAGCTTAGGAGCCTCCATGAACACTGAAGCTTTCTTT. It specifies CASSLGASMNTEAFF.

V gene TRBV18 combines with J gene TRBJ2-7, with TRBD1 matching over 7 bases. The germline V gene encodes CDR1 KGHSH and CDR2 LQKENI. V was pared by 3 bases and J by 3 bases, with 2 bases of the junction left unmatched. This CDR3 is built from 13 residues. This CDR3 is CASSPGQNYEQYF. Written as DNA, the CDR3 is TGTGCCAGCTCACCGGGACAGAACTACGAGCAGTACTTC.

The chain uses TRBV18 and TRBJ2-6; a weak D match, TRBD2 (6 bases). CDR1 KGHSH and CDR2 LQKENI come from the germline V gene. Trimming removed 5 bases at V and 2 bases at J, with 16 bases between. The CDR3 runs to 17 residues. CDR3 sequence reads: CASSGESGSAGANVLTF. The CDR3 DNA reads TGTGCCAGCTCAGGGGAGAGCGGGTCTGCTGGGGCCAACGTCCTGACTTTC.

V gene TRBV15 combines with J gene TRBJ1-4; 7 bases match TRBD1. The germline gives CDR1 LNHNV, CDR2 YYDKDF (reference sequence). Trimming cost V 4 bases and J 4 bases; bases outside gene matches: 6. The CDR3 covers 15 residues. CDR3 sequence (DNA): TGTGCCACCAGCACGAACAGGGGTAGTAATGAAAAACTGTTTTTT. This codes for CATSTNRGSNEKLFF.

V gene TRBV10-3 combines with J gene TRBJ1-1, with no clear D. Trimming took 3 bases from V and 0 from J, leaving 11 bases between them. Germline values: CDR1 ENHRY, CDR2 SYGVKD. The CDR3 sequence is 15 residues long. The CDR3 is CAISEGGGMNTEAFF. The DNA of the CDR3 is TGTGCCATCAGTGAAGGAGGAGGGATGAACACTGAAGCTTTCTTT.

V and J are TRBV5-1 and TRBJ1-5, with D maybe TRBD1 (6 bases). The germline V gene has CDR1 SGHRS and CDR2 YFSETQ. With 2 bases removed from V and 7 bases from J, the gap between germline ends came to 13 bases. The CDR3 totals 14 residues. DNA of the CDR3: TGCGCCAGCAGCTTACAGGGTGACGAACAGCCCCAGCATTTT. Translating it yields CASSLQGDEQPQHF.

The chain links TRBV5-4 to TRBJ2-5; 15 nucleotides match TRBD2. CDR3 length equals 16 residues. V was clipped by 4 bases and J by 4 bases; unmatched bases: 5. Germline V lookup: CDR1 SGHNT, CDR2 YYREEE (reference sequence). The CDR3 bases are TGTGCCAGCAGCCGTCGGACTAGCGGGGGGGGAGAGACCCAGTACTTC. Translated, it gives CASSRRTSGGGETQYF.

This clone turned up a few times. CDR3 loop: CAARGGFNTEAFF. CDR3 nucleotide sequence: TGTGCCGCCCGGGGGGGTTTTAACACTGAAGCTTTCTTT. V and J are TRBV28 and TRBJ1-1; weak D call: TRBD1 (5 bases). CDR1 is MDHEN, CDR2 SYDVKM, per germline. The CDR3 totals 13 residues. Between the trimmed V and J ends, which lost 11 bases and 2 bases, there was a span of 15 bases.

The chain uses TRBV4-3 and TRBJ1-6, with D uncertain. Trimming took off 0 bases at V and 10 bases at J, with 13 bases between the two ends. The germline V gene encodes CDR1 LGHNA and CDR2 YSLEER. This CDR3 is 15 amino acids long. This chain's CDR3 is CASSQDTAMGSPLHF. The CDR3 DNA is TGCGCCAGCAGCCAAGATACGGCTATGGGCTCACCCCTCCACTTT.

The rearrangement uses TRBV9 and TRBJ1-3; TRBD1 is a possible D gene (6 bases). CDR3 length equals 17 residues. The germline V gene has CDR1 SGDLS and CDR2 YYNGEE. Between the trimmed V and J ends, which lost 2 bases and 3 bases, there was a span of 18 bases. The CDR3 nucleotides read TGTGCCAGCAGCGTCGAGATCACAGGGAGCGGTGGAAACACCATATATTTT. It specifies CASSVEITGSGGNTIYF.

This clone was observed a handful of times. This sequence joins TRBV19 and TRBJ1-2, with 8 positions matching TRBD1. Germline CDR1 and CDR2: LNHDA and SQIVND (reference sequence). V lost 10 bases and J lost 0; bases outside the gene matches: 4. The CDR3 is 13 amino acids. CDR3 DNA: TGTGCCACCAAGACAGGGGCTAACTATGGCTACACCTTC. Protein product: CATKTGANYGYTF.